The TCR beta chain described here comes from a study of shared clonotypes between healthy human individuals. Study context: Per donor, CD8 memory used one plate, CD8 naive used two, CD4 memory used three and CD4 naive used three.

Naive CD8 cells, CD45RO-negative and positively selected for CCR7, excluded terminally differentiated effector memory CD45RA+ cells. Donors comprised only Caucasian adults living in Nashville, Tennessee. Notes on this clone: No antigen is known for it.

The CDR3 extends over 18 amino acids. Germline CDR1 is SGDLS and CDR2 is YYNGEE. Trimming removed 2 bases from V and 2 bases from J; junction bases left unmatched: 10. Study-wide findings and caveats: Rarefaction demonstrated incomplete sorted-subset sequencing despite large depth.

Method: immunoSEQ multiplex PCR; TCRdb's copy keeps in-frame clones and lacks some. Here the sample spans some 2.1 million clones, roughly 93% being singletons. Source material: naive CD8+ T cells from PBMCs. V gene TRBV9 combines with J gene TRBJ2-1; 10 bases agree with TRBD2. The TCR comes from a man between 18 and 29 years old in good health. Some clones in this sample may be carry-over from other donors' samples. The CDR3 DNA reads as TGTGCCAGCAGCGTCAGCGGGAGGGCCTCAGGACCCTACAATGAGCAGTTCTTC. Translated, it gives CASSVSGRASGPYNEQFF.